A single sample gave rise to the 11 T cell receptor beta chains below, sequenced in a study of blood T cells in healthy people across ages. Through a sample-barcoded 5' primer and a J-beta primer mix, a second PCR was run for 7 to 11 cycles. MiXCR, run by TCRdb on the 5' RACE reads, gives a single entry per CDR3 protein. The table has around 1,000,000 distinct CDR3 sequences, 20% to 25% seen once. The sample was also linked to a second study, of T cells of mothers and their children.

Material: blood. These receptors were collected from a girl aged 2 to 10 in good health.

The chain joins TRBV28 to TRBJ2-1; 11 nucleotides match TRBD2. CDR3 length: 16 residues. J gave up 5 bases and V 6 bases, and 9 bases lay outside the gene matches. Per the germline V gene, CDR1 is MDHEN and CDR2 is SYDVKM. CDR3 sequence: CASSLLAGGIDNEQFF. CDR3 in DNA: TGTGCCAGCAGCCTATTAGCGGGAGGGATTGACAATGAGCAGTTCTTC.

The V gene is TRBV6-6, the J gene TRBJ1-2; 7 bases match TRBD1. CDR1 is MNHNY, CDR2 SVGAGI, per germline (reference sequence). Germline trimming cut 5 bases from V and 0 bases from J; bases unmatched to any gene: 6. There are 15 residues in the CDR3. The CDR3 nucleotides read TGTGCCAGCAGTAAGACAGGGTTAGCTAACTATGGCTACACCTTC. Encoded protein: CASSKTGLANYGYTF.

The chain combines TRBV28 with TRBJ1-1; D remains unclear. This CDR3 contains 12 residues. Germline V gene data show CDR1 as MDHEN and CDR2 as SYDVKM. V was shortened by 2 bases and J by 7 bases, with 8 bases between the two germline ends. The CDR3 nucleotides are TGTGCCAGCAGTTTAGGAAAGGGTGAAGCTTTCTTT. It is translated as CASSLGKGEAFF.

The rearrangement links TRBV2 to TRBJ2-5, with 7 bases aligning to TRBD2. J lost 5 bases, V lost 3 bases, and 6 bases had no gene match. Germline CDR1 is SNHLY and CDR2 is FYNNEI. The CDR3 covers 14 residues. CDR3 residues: CASSEGGTRETQYF. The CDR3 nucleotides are TGTGCCAGCAGTGAGGGGGGGACGAGGGAGACCCAGTACTTC. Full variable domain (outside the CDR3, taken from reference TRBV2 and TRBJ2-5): EPEVTQTPSHQVTQMGQEVILRCVPISNHLYFYWYRQILGQKVEFLVSFYNNEISEKSEIFDDQFSVERPDGSNFTLKIRSTKLEDSAMYFCASSEGGTRETQYFGPGTRLLVL.

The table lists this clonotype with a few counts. The CDR3 nucleotides are TGTGCCAGCAGCCCCGGTGGGGTGGGGAGCACAGATACGCAGTATTTT. This encodes CASSPGGVGSTDTQYF. This chain links TRBV7-2 with TRBJ2-3, with D hard to call. In germline, CDR1 is SGHTA, CDR2 FQGNSA. V was pared by 5 bases and J by 0 bases, with 15 bases between. CDR3 size: 16 residues.

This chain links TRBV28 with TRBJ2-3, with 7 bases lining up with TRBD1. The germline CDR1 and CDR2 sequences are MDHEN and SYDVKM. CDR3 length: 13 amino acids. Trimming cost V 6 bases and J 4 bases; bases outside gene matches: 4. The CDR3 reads CASSNRGPDTQYF. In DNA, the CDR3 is TGTGCCAGCAGCAACAGGGGCCCAGATACGCAGTATTTT.

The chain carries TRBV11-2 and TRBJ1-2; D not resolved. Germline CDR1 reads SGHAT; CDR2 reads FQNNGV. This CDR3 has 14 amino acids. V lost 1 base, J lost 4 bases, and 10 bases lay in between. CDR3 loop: CASSLAGGPYGYTF. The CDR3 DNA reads TGTGCCAGCAGCTTAGCCGGCGGTCCCTATGGCTACACCTTC.

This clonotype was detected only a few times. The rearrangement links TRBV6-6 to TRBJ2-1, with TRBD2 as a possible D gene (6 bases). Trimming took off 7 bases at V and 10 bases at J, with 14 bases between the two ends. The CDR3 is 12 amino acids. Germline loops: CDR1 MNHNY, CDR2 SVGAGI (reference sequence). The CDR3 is CASNFVGREQFF. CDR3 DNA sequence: TGTGCCAGCAATTTTGTGGGGAGGGAGCAGTTCTTC.

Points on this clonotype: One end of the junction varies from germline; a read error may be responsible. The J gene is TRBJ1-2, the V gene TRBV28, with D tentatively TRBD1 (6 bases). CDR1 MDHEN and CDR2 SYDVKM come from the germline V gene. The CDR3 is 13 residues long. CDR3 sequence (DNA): TGTGCCAGCAGCCCAGACAGGATCTATCGCTACACCTTC. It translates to CASSPDRIYRYTF.

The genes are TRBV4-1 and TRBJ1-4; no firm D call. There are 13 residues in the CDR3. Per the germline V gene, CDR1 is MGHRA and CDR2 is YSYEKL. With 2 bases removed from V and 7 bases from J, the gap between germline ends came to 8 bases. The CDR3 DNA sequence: TGCGCCAGCAGCCAACCGAACAGTGAAAAACTGTTTTTT. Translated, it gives CASSQPNSEKLFF.

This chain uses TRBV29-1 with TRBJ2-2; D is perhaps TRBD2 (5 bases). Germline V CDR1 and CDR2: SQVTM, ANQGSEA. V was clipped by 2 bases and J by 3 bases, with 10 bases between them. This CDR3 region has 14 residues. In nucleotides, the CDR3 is TGCAGCGTTGAAATAGCGTCGTACACCGGGGAGCTGTTTTTT. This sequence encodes CSVEIASYTGELFF.